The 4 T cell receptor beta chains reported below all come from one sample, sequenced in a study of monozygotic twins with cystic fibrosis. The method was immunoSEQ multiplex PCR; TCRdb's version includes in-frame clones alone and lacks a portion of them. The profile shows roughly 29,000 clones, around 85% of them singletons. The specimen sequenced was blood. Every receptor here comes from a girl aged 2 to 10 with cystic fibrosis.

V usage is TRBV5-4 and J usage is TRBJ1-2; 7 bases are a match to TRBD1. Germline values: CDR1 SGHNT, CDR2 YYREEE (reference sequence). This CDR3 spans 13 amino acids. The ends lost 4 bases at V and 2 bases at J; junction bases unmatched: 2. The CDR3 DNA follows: TGTGCCAGCAGCGAGGGACAGAACTATGGCTACACCTTC. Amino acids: CASSEGQNYGYTF.

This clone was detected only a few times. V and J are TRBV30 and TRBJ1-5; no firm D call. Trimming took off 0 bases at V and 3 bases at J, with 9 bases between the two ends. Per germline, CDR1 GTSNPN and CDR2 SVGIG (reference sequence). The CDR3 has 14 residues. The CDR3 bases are TGTGCCTGGAGTGTATCGGCAGCCAATCAGCCCCAGCATTTT. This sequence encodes CAWSVSAANQPQHF.

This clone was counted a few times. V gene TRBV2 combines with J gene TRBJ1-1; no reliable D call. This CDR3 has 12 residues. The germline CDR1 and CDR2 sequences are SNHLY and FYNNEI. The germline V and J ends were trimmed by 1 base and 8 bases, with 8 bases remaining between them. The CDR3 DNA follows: TGTGCCAGCAGTGAAGAGTGGCGAGAAGCTTTCTTT. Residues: CASSEEWREAFF.

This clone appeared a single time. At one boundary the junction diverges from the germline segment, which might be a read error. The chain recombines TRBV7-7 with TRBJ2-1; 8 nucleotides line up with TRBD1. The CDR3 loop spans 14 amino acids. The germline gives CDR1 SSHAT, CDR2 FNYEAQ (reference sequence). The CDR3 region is CASSLGQGAYEQFF. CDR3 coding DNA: TGTGCTAGCAGCTTAGGGCAGGGGGCGTATGAGCAGTTCTTC.